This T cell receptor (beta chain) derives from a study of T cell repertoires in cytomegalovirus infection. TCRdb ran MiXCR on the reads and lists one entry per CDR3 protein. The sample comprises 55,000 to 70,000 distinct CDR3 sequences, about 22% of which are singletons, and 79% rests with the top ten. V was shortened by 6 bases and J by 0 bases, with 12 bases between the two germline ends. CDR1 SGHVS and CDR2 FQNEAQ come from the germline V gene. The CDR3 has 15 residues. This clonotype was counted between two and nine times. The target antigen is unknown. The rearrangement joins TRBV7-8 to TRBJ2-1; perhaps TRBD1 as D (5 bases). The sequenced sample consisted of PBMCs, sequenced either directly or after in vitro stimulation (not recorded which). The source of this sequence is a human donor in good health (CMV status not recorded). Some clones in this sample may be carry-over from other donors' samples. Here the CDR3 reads CASSRRQTSYNEQFF. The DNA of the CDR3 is TGTGCCAGCAGTCGCCGACAGACCTCCTACAATGAGCAGTTCTTC.